This T cell receptor beta chain is from a study of human T cells and chemical hapten exposure. Authors' data handling: Samples held a median of 95,638 TCRs, range roughly 20,000–750,000. TCRdb processed the RACE reads anew with MiXCR; each CDR3 protein has one entry. The V and J calls reflect TCRdb's pipeline rather than the authors' work. The profile shows 300,000 to 450,000 distinct CDR3 sequences, 4.5% to 6% of them singletons. Time point noted: pre-sensitization, week 0. Treatment meaning: therapeutic diphenylcyclopropenone sensitization with weekly scalp DPC. This clonotype was picked up many times. The source was whole blood, collected in connection with sensitization to the hapten diphenylcyclopropenone (DPC). The sequence was collected from a woman aged 45-59 years with alopecia areata. Some clones in this sample may be carry-over from other donors' samples.

The CDR3 spells CASSSRRGEGKRTEAFF. The CDR3 region has the DNA TGTGCCAGCAGTTCCCGCCGAGGGGAAGGAAAGAGAACTGAAGCTTTCTTT. V and J are TRBV6-2 or TRBV6-3 and TRBJ1-1; tentative D call: TRBD1 (5 bases). Germline loops: CDR1 MNHEY, CDR2 SVGEGT. This CDR3 spans 17 amino acids. Trimming removed 4 bases at V and 5 bases at J, with 23 bases between.